What follows are 24 T cell receptor beta chains derived from one specimen sequenced in a study of shared clonotypes between healthy human individuals. TCRdb's table, derived via immunoSEQ multiplex PCR, lists solely in-frame clones and lacks some. The data contain around 1,000,000 clones, approximately 75% of them singletons. Source material: memory CD4+ T cells from PBMCs. Described subset: CD45RA-negative fraction. These receptors all stem from a young man in good health. Some clones in this sample may be carry-over from other donors' samples.

The rearrangement links TRBV19 to TRBJ1-4; D might be TRBD1 (5 bases). The CDR3 is 15 amino acids. Germline V CDR1 and CDR2: LNHDA, SQIVND (reference sequence). The V and J ends lost 3 bases and 0 bases respectively, with 8 bases between them. The CDR3 spells CASSIQGATNEKLFF. Here the CDR3 DNA reads TGTGCCAGTAGTATTCAAGGGGCAACTAATGAAAAACTGTTTTTT.

The chain's CDR3 is CASSPRAVTDSGGYTF. CDR3 coding DNA: TGTGCCAGCTCACCACGGGCCGTGACAGACAGCGGGGGCTACACCTTC. The rearrangement links TRBV18 to TRBJ1-2; perhaps TRBD1 as D (5 bases). Germline V CDR1 and CDR2: KGHSH, LQKENI. The V end lost 1 base, the J end lost 8 bases, and 20 bases lay between the germline ends. This CDR3 contains 16 residues.

Notes on this clone: Other DNA sequences within the sample encode an identical CDR3. The J gene is TRBJ2-3, the V gene TRBV28; a possible D gene is TRBD2 (6 bases). This CDR3 is 15 amino acids long. V lost 4 bases, J lost 1 base, and 12 bases lay in between. Germline-derived CDR1 and CDR2 are MDHEN and SYDVKM. The chain's CDR3 is CASSSPGGGTDTQYF. The CDR3 DNA reads as TGTGCCAGCAGTTCCCCCGGGGGAGGCACAGATACGCAGTATTTT.

This clone was recorded only once. The chain has TRBV4-1 and TRBJ2-5; D remains ambiguous. Germline V gives CDR1 MGHRA, CDR2 YSYEKL. Trimming took 4 bases from V and 7 from J, leaving 13 bases between them. This CDR3 contains 13 residues. CDR3 region: CASSPLGIGTQYF. The CDR3 DNA is TGCGCCAGCAGCCCCTTGGGAATCGGGACCCAGTACTTC.

The chain recombines TRBV19 with TRBJ1-5; D uncertain. CDR3 length equals 12 residues. The V and J ends lost 5 bases and 6 bases respectively, with 8 bases between them. Per germline, CDR1 LNHDA and CDR2 SQIVND (reference sequence). The CDR3 DNA reads TGTGCCAGTAGTTGGGTGAGTCAGCCCCAGCATTTT. It codes for CASSWVSQPQHF. Using reference TRBV19 and TRBJ1-5 for the parts outside the CDR3, the full variable domain is DGGITQSPKYLFRKEGQNVTLSCEQNLNHDAMYWYRQDPGQGLRLIYYSQIVNDFQKGDIAEGYSVSREKKESFPLTVTSAQKNPTAFYLCASSWVSQPQHFGDGTRLSIL.

This clone appeared a single time. The J gene is TRBJ1-5, the V gene TRBV19; TRBD1 matches 9 bases. CDR1 and CDR2 from the germline V gene are LNHDA and SQIVND (reference sequence). The CDR3 consists of 16 residues. Trimming at V came to 6 bases and at J to 5 bases, leaving 11 bases not matched to a gene. The CDR3: CASRGLQGAVHQPQHF. In DNA form, the CDR3 reads TGTGCCAGTAGGGGACTACAGGGGGCAGTTCATCAGCCCCAGCATTTT.

The CDR3 reads CASSLRGRQETQYF. CDR3 bases: TGTGCCAGCAGCTTAAGGGGCAGACAAGAGACCCAGTACTTC. This sequence joins TRBV7-2 and TRBJ2-5; D might be TRBD1 (5 bases). Trimming shortened V by 2 bases and J by 2 bases, and 9 bases separated the two germline ends. Germline V gene data show CDR1 as SGHTA and CDR2 as FQGNSA. This CDR3 has 14 amino acids.

V and J are TRBV11-2 and TRBJ2-7; D is unclear. Germline CDR1 is SGHAT and CDR2 is FQNNGV. The CDR3 totals 15 residues. Trimming removed 5 bases from V and 1 base from J, with 15 bases in between. This chain's CDR3 is CASSLGSVSSYEQYF. The DNA for the CDR3 is TGTGCCAGCAGCCTGGGTTCCGTATCGTCCTACGAGCAGTACTTC.

V gene TRBV27 combines with J gene TRBJ2-1; tentatively, D is TRBD1 (5 bases). Germline V CDR1 and CDR2: MNHEY, SMNVEV (reference sequence). There are 15 residues in the CDR3. Trimming removed 1 base at V and 4 bases at J, with 11 bases between. CDR3 in amino acids: CASSLWGGAYNEQFF. CDR3 coding DNA: TGTGCCAGCAGTTTATGGGGCGGTGCTTACAATGAGCAGTTCTTC.

The chain joins TRBV18 to TRBJ2-7; 7 nucleotides line up with TRBD1. V gave up 3 bases and J gave up 1 base; unmatched junction bases: 9. This CDR3 spans 16 amino acids. CDR1 is KGHSH, CDR2 LQKENI, per germline. The CDR3 spells CASSPLSGQLSYEQYF. CDR3 DNA sequence: TGTGCCAGCTCACCCTTGTCGGGACAGCTTTCCTACGAGCAGTACTTC.

This clone was detected once. The chain is built from TRBV7-2 and TRBJ2-7; possible D gene TRBD1, 5 bases. CDR3 length: 15 residues. Trimming left V 1 base short and J 0 bases short, with 10 bases between. Germline loops: CDR1 SGHTA, CDR2 FQGNSA. This CDR3 reads CASSLVDRLSYEQYF. CDR3 coding DNA: TGTGCCAGCAGCTTAGTCGACAGACTCTCCTACGAGCAGTACTTC.

This sequence joins TRBV6-6 and TRBJ2-3; TRBD2 matches 12 bases. Germline CDR1 reads MNHNY; CDR2 reads SVGAGI (reference sequence). Losses at the gene ends were 4 bases for V and 4 bases for J; bases not matched to a gene: 3. The CDR3 contains 15 residues. CDR3 region: CASSLTSGGADTQYF. The CDR3 nucleotides are TGTGCCAGCAGTTTGACTAGCGGGGGAGCAGATACGCAGTATTTT.

This clone has a single count. V gene TRBV5-8 combines with J gene TRBJ2-1; no reliable D call. The CDR3 contains 17 residues. The ends were cut back, 0 bases at V and 5 bases at J, with 18 bases in the middle. In germline, CDR1 is SGHTS, CDR2 YDEGEE. The CDR3 spells CASSLATFPTKNNEQFF. For the CDR3, the DNA is TGTGCCAGCAGCTTGGCCACGTTTCCTACCAAGAACAATGAGCAGTTCTTC.

Points on this clone: This may be a read error: a much more frequent sequence differs by one nucleotide. This chain joins TRBV7-9 and TRBJ1-5; 7 bases match TRBD1. Germline-derived CDR1 and CDR2 are SEHNR and FQNEAQ (reference sequence). V shed 6 bases and J 6 bases; nucleotides not matched to a gene: 5. The CDR3 runs to 13 residues. The CDR3 loop is CASRPEGAQPQHF. The DNA of the CDR3 is TGTGCCAGCAGACCAGAGGGGGCTCAGCCCCAGCATTTT.

The genes are TRBV27 and TRBJ2-5, with TRBD1 matching 7 bases. V shed 5 bases and J 5 bases; nucleotides not matched to a gene: 8. This CDR3 region has 14 residues. Germline-derived CDR1 and CDR2 are MNHEY and SMNVEV (reference sequence). CDR3 DNA: TGTGCCAGCAGTCCCTTAGACAGGGTGGAGACCCAGTACTTC. This translates into CASSPLDRVETQYF.

CDR3 in DNA: TGTGCCAGCAGTTTATCAGGGGGTGAGCAGTTCTTC. It is translated as CASSLSGGEQFF. The chain joins TRBV28 to TRBJ2-1; 7 nucleotides agree with TRBD1. CDR1 is MDHEN and CDR2 is SYDVKM in the germline V gene. CDR3 length: 12 residues. Trimming took 1 base from V and 9 from J; bases not matched to a gene: 0.

Remarks on this clone: Distinct nucleotide sequences in the sample also encode this CDR3. This chain uses TRBV18 with TRBJ2-7; D is unresolved. The germline V gene has CDR1 KGHSH and CDR2 LQKENI. V was shortened by 3 bases and J by 0 bases, with 6 bases between the two germline ends. The length of the CDR3 is 13 residues. In nucleotides, the CDR3 is TGTGCCAGCTCACCCCAATCCTCCTACGAGCAGTACTTC. Encoded protein: CASSPQSSYEQYF.

A note on this clone: The sample carries other DNA sequences with the same CDR3. The chain links TRBV2 to TRBJ2-6, with D unresolved. Germline lookup yields CDR1 SNHLY and CDR2 FYNNEI. The CDR3 extends over 13 amino acids. V shed 9 bases and J shed 0 bases, with 6 bases lying between them. DNA for the CDR3: TGTGCCAGTCGAGCCTCTGGGGCCAACGTCCTGACTTTC. Residues: CASRASGANVLTF.

The chain recombines TRBV5-4 with TRBJ1-2; 8 bases map to TRBD1. Germline V gene sequence: CDR1 SGHNT, CDR2 YYREEE (reference sequence). The junction had 9 bases not matched to a gene; V was cut back by 7 bases and J by 1 base. This CDR3 is built from 15 residues. The CDR3 spells CASQLRTGLNYGYTF. DNA for the CDR3: TGTGCCAGCCAGCTTCGGACAGGGCTTAACTATGGCTACACCTTC. Full variable domain (missing parts from reference TRBV5-4 and TRBJ1-2): ETGVTQSPTHLIKTRGQQVTLRCSSQSGHNTVSWYQQALGQGPQFIFQYYREEENGRGNFPPRFSGLQFPNYSSELNVNALELDDSALYLCASQLRTGLNYGYTFGSGTRLTVV.

As to this clone: This clone may be a read error of a much larger clone one base away. The rearrangement joins TRBV11-3 to TRBJ1-1; no clear D gene. The CDR3 runs to 12 residues. V was trimmed by 0 bases and J by 2 bases, leaving 1 base between them. Per the germline V gene, CDR1 is SGHNT and CDR2 is YENEEA. DNA for the CDR3: TGTGCCAGCAGCTTAGAAAACACTGAAGCTTTCTTT. Residues: CASSLENTEAFF.

V usage is TRBV30 and J usage is TRBJ2-5; D is ambiguous. With 2 bases removed from V and 7 bases from J, the gap between germline ends came to 11 bases. This CDR3 spans 12 amino acids. Looked up from germline, CDR1 is GTSNPN and CDR2 is SVGIG (reference sequence). CDR3 nucleotide sequence: TGTGCCTGGAGTACCCGCCCAGGGACCCAGTACTTC. It is translated as CAWSTRPGTQYF. Together with reference TRBV30 and TRBJ2-5, the CDR3 gives the full variable domain: SQTIHQWPATLVQPVGSPLSLECTVEGTSNPNLYWYRQAAGRGLQLLFYSVGIGQISSEVPQNLSASRPQDRQFILSSKKLLLSDSGFYLCAWSTRPGTQYFGPGTRLLVL.

J is TRBJ1-4 and V is TRBV5-4; 11 bases line up with TRBD1. The V gene end was trimmed by 4 bases and the J gene end by 14 bases; junction bases not matched to a gene: 13. CDR1 SGHNT and CDR2 YYREEE come from the germline V gene (reference sequence). The CDR3 is 15 residues long. The CDR3 region is CASSPGQGAASSLFF. Written as DNA, the CDR3 is TGTGCCAGCAGCCCCGGACAGGGGGCTGCTTCGAGCCTGTTTTTT.

The V gene is TRBV13, the J gene TRBJ1-4; 7 bases agree with TRBD1. Trimming at V came to 4 bases and at J to 3 bases, leaving 8 bases not matched to a gene. The length of the CDR3 is 16 residues. In germline, CDR1 is PRHDT, CDR2 FYEKMQ (reference sequence). CDR3 nucleotides: TGTGCCAGCAGCTCCTACTCAGGGGGGGCTAATGAAAAACTGTTTTTT. It yields the protein CASSSYSGGANEKLFF.

The V call is TRBV30, the J call TRBJ1-2; no reliable D call. CDR1 is GTSNPN and CDR2 is SVGIG in the germline V gene (reference sequence). V shed 4 bases and J shed 2 bases, with 20 bases lying between them. CDR3 length: 16 residues. CDR3 nucleotides: TGTGCCTGGACTCGACCCTCGGGAGTTCTAAACTATGGCTACACCTTC. Translated, it gives CAWTRPSGVLNYGYTF.